Detailed here is one T cell receptor beta chain. Its antigen is unknown. V shed 5 bases and J 4 bases; nucleotides not matched to a gene: 10. Per the germline V gene, CDR1 is DFQATT and CDR2 is SNEGSKA (reference sequence). CDR3 size: 15 residues. Rearranged V-D-J TRB sequences were amplified with a mixed TRB-A/B primer pool. TCRdb fed the multiplex PCR reads into MiXCR, producing one record per CDR3 protein. The sample includes roughly 2,200 distinct CDR3 sequences, under 30% of them seen just once. These data originate in a study of T cell repertoires in aging, cancer and after chemotherapy. Across the whole study: Patients with glioblastoma brain tumors were sampled before and after temozolomide-based therapy.

Study-wide results and limits: Untreated cancer patients had significantly lower blood TCR diversity than age-matched healthy donors. Loss of evenness, beyond lost richness, contributed to age-related TCR diversity decline in cancer patients.

Amplification of TCR beta used genomic DNA extracted from peripheral blood. This TCR came from a human donor with a solid tumor. The specimen was blood. This sequence joins TRBV20-1 and TRBJ2-1, with TRBD2 identical over 8 bases. This chain's CDR3 is CSAFTSGRRYNEQFF. The CDR3 nucleotides are TGCAGTGCTTTTACTAGCGGACGACGGTACAATGAGCAGTTCTTC.